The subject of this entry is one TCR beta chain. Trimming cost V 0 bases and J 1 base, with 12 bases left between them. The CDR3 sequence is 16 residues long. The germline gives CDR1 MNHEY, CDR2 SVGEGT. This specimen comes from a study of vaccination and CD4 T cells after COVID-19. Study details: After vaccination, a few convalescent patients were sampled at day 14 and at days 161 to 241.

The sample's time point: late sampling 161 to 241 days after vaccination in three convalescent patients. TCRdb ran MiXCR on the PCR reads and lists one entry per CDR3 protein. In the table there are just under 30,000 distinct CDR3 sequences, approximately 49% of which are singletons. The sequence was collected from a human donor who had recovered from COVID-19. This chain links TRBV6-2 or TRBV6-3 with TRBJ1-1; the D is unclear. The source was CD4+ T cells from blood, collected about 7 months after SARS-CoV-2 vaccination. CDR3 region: CASSYSYRTANTEAFF. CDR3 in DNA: TGTGCCAGCAGTTACTCGTACCGGACGGCGAACACTGAAGCTTTCTTT.